The T cell receptor beta chain under discussion was sequenced for a study of cytomegalovirus exposure and HLA in healthy donors. At the level of the study: Genotyping of roughly 400 donors showed that 80% to 90% belonged to the Caucasian-associated ancestry cluster.

The CDR3 runs to 14 residues. Germline-derived CDR1 and CDR2 are WNHNN and SYGVQD (reference sequence). The V and J ends lost 2 bases and 1 base respectively, with 8 bases between them. PCR used 60 Vbeta primers and 13 Jbeta primers. Produced via immunoSEQ multiplex PCR; TCRdb's table is partial and in-frame only. This sample has over 250,000 clones; 72% occur once, and the top ten carry around 2%. Material: PBMCs. The source is a female donor in good health and CMV-seronegative. The chain combines TRBV10-1 with TRBJ2-5, with D possibly TRBD1 on 5 matching bases. The DNA of the CDR3 is TGCGCCAGCAGTGAGAGGGGCATCCAAGAGACCCAGTACTTC. Translated, it gives CASSERGIQETQYF.